This TCR beta chain was sequenced in a study of control samples from healthy donors and cancer patients. CDR1 SGHTS and CDR2 YDEGEE come from the germline V gene. This CDR3 has 15 residues. Trimming cost V 0 bases and J 4 bases, with 13 bases left between them. The repertoire was sequenced with immunoSEQ multiplex PCR; TCRdb's copy has only in-frame clones and lacks some. There are tens of thousands of clones in the sample; around 90% occur only once, and around 5.9% lies in the top ten. The material sequenced was PBMCs. The receptor comes from a man between 60 and 70 years old with colorectal cancer. The chain combines TRBV5-8 with TRBJ2-5; D tentatively reads TRBD1 or TRBD2 (6 bases each). The CDR3 region has the DNA TGTGCCAGCAGCTTGGGGACAGCGGAGGGAGAGACCCAGTACTTC. Protein product: CASSLGTAEGETQYF. Combining the CDR3 with reference TRBV5-8 and TRBJ2-5 gives the whole variable domain EAGVTQSPTHLIKTRGQQATLRCSPISGHTSVYWYQQALGLGLQFLLWYDEGEERNRGNFPPRFSGRQFPNYSSELNVNALELEDSALYLCASSLGTAEGETQYFGPGTRLLVL.